The 17 T cell receptor beta chains in this list originate from one sample, sequenced in a study of vaccination and CD4 T cells after COVID-19. Treatment noted: approximately nine-day PBMC culture with coronavirus spike peptide pools or control peptides (ViraFEST assay). At the Johns Hopkins FTIC core, DNA taken from cultured CD4+ T cells was sequenced by way of the Oncomine TCR Beta short-read assay. TCRdb used MiXCR to reprocess the PCR reads, holding one entry per CDR3 protein. The sample gives 12,000 or so distinct CDR3 sequences, approximately 55% of which show up once; roughly 22% is in the top ten. These TCRs' antigens remain unknown. Sequencing used CD4+ T cells from blood, cultured in vitro. The receptors originated from a human donor who had recovered from COVID-19.

This clonotype occurred a few times. This rearrangement joins TRBV7-3 to TRBJ1-1; the D gene is possibly TRBD1 (5 bases). Trimming pared 5 bases from V and 3 bases from J, leaving 10 bases between. The germline V gene has CDR1 SGHTA and CDR2 FQGTGA. The CDR3 runs to 13 residues. CDR3 loop: CASSASRDTEAFF. CDR3 coding DNA: TGTGCCAGCAGCGCATCCAGGGACACTGAAGCTTTCTTT.

The chain carries TRBV28 and TRBJ1-2; a weak D match, TRBD1 (5 bases). The CDR3 has 14 residues. The V gene's germline CDR1 is MDHEN and CDR2 SYDVKM. V lost 8 bases and J 2 bases, leaving 15 bases between the germline ends. CDR3 residues: CASLNQGTNYGYTF. CDR3 in DNA: TGTGCCAGCCTTAACCAAGGGACGAACTATGGCTACACCTTC.

This chain joins TRBV24-1 and TRBJ2-3, with TRBD1 as a possible D gene (6 bases). Trimming pared 2 bases from V and 2 bases from J, leaving 13 bases between. This CDR3 spans 16 amino acids. CDR1 is KGHDR, CDR2 SFDVKD, per germline. The CDR3 DNA sequence: TGTGCCACCAGTGATTCCGGGACAACCTACACAGATACGCAGTATTTT. It codes for CATSDSGTTYTDTQYF.

The chain couples TRBV20-1 to TRBJ2-7; D is ambiguous. CDR3 size: 14 residues. Germline V lookup: CDR1 DFQATT, CDR2 SNEGSKA (reference sequence). The V gene lost 5 bases and the J gene lost 4 bases, with 18 bases spanning the gap. In DNA, the CDR3 is TGCAGTGCTGAAGGAGCAGGTGGGCTTTACGAGCAGTACTTC. Residues: CSAEGAGGLYEQYF.

The rearrangement uses TRBV12-3 or TRBV12-4 and TRBJ1-1, with 7 bases lining up with TRBD1. Losses at the gene ends were 6 bases for V and 3 bases for J; bases not matched to a gene: 10. The CDR3 is made up of 15 amino acids. The CDR3 nucleotides read TGTGCCAGCAGGTATACGGGACAGAAGTACACTGAAGCTTTCTTT. Translated, it gives CASRYTGQKYTEAFF.

The V and J genes are TRBV20-1 and TRBJ2-3; 12 bases match TRBD2. Losses at the gene ends were 6 bases for V and 3 bases for J; bases not matched to a gene: 13. This CDR3 comprises 17 residues. CDR1 DFQATT and CDR2 SNEGSKA come from the germline V gene (reference sequence). The CDR3 loop is CSAIGPSGGAGTDTQYF. CDR3 DNA sequence: TGCAGTGCCATAGGTCCTAGCGGGGGGGCCGGGACAGATACGCAGTATTTT.

The V and J genes are TRBV20-1 and TRBJ1-2, with D unclear. This CDR3 is built from 12 residues. Germline lookup yields CDR1 DFQATT and CDR2 SNEGSKA (reference sequence). V was clipped by 5 bases and J by 4 bases, with 11 bases between them. CDR3 coding DNA: TGCAGTGCTCCACAGACGGGCTATGGCTACACCTTC. Translated: CSAPQTGYGYTF.

This clonotype was found once. The chain has TRBV30 and TRBJ1-5; tentative D call: TRBD1 (5 bases). V gave up 0 bases and J gave up 3 bases, with 9 bases separating them. This CDR3 comprises 14 residues. Germline values: CDR1 GTSNPN, CDR2 SVGIG (reference sequence). CDR3 DNA: TGTGCCTGGAGTGTCGGGGCCGACAATCAGCCCCAGCATTTT. Amino acids: CAWSVGADNQPQHF.

The rearrangement uses TRBV7-6 and TRBJ1-3, with D uncertain. Trimming took off 2 bases at V and 1 base at J, with 9 bases between the two ends. This CDR3 comprises 15 residues. Germline CDR1 and CDR2: SGHVS and FNYEAQ. For the CDR3, the DNA is TGTGCCAGCAGCTTAATTGGGGAATCTGGAAACACCATATATTTT. It specifies CASSLIGESGNTIYF.

This chain connects TRBV18 to TRBJ2-1; D unresolved. CDR1 and CDR2 (germline): KGHSH, LQKENI. The ends were cut back, 4 bases at V and 5 bases at J, with 12 bases in the middle. The CDR3 runs to 14 residues. In DNA form, the CDR3 reads TGTGCCAGCTCACAGAGACGGGCAGACAATGAGCAGTTCTTC. It yields the protein CASSQRRADNEQFF.

The chain recombines TRBV20-1 with TRBJ1-6; 7 bases fit TRBD1. With V trimmed by 7 bases and J by 6 bases, 12 bases remained unmatched. Per germline, CDR1 DFQATT and CDR2 SNEGSKA (reference sequence). The CDR3 extends over 15 amino acids. The CDR3 protein is CSGKEGTAFNSPLHF. DNA of the CDR3: TGCAGTGGCAAAGAGGGGACAGCTTTTAATTCACCCCTCCACTTT.

The J gene is TRBJ1-2, the V gene TRBV28, with D maybe TRBD1 (6 bases). Deletions cut 9 bases from V and 5 bases from J, with 16 bases between. The CDR3 loop spans 13 amino acids. The germline CDR1 and CDR2 sequences are MDHEN and SYDVKM. The CDR3 loop reads CASLRGPIYGYTF. CDR3 coding DNA: TGTGCCAGTCTCCGGGGGCCCATTTATGGCTACACCTTC.

V and J are TRBV7-8 and TRBJ2-7; D is perhaps TRBD1 (6 bases). Per the germline V gene, CDR1 is SGHVS and CDR2 is FQNEAQ. V was clipped by 2 bases and J by 5 bases, with 10 bases between them. The length of the CDR3 is 13 residues. CDR3 residues: CASSLTEGDEQYF. DNA of the CDR3: TGTGCCAGCAGCTTAACTGAGGGGGACGAGCAGTACTTC.

The gene calls are TRBV7-3 and TRBJ2-2, with D uncertain. Trimming shortened V by 1 base and J by 1 base, and 13 bases separated the two germline ends. Germline V gene sequence: CDR1 SGHTA, CDR2 FQGTGA. The CDR3 loop spans 17 amino acids. CDR3 coding DNA: TGTGCCAGCAGCTTAAACCCCGTGGCGTTGAACACCGGGGAGCTGTTTTTT. Translated, it gives CASSLNPVALNTGELFF.

The chain combines TRBV28 with TRBJ1-2; TRBD1 is a possible D gene (6 bases). CDR1 is MDHEN, CDR2 SYDVKM, per germline. The CDR3 is made up of 13 amino acids. Between the trimmed V and J ends, which lost 7 bases and 4 bases, there was a span of 13 bases. This CDR3 reads CASKVTGSYGYTF. The CDR3 bases are TGTGCCAGCAAAGTAACAGGGTCCTATGGCTACACCTTC.

This clonotype showed up just a few times. The V call is TRBV6-1, the J call TRBJ1-6; tentative D call: TRBD1 (5 bases). V was trimmed by 6 bases and J by 10 bases, leaving 13 bases between them. The CDR3 extends over 13 amino acids. Germline V gene data show CDR1 as MNHNS and CDR2 as SASEGT. This chain's CDR3 is CASRTGTSSPLHF. The CDR3 coding sequence is TGTGCCAGCAGAACCGGGACCTCCTCACCCCTCCACTTT.

This chain uses TRBV6-1 with TRBJ2-1, with 8 bases matching TRBD1. CDR3 length: 15 amino acids. V was clipped by 2 bases and J by 4 bases; unmatched bases: 4. The germline V gene encodes CDR1 MNHNS and CDR2 SASEGT. This CDR3 is CASSEQGASYNEQFF. CDR3 DNA sequence: TGTGCCAGCAGTGAACAGGGGGCATCGTACAATGAGCAGTTCTTC.